The rows below give T cell receptor beta chains drawn from one sample of a study of T cell repertoires in cytomegalovirus infection. TCRdb re-called the reads through MiXCR, storing one row per CDR3 protein. The repertoire has a few hundred thousand distinct CDR3 sequences, 15% to 20% of them found once; the top ten carry approximately 12%. The source material was PBMCs. The receptors were sampled from a human donor in good health (CMV status not recorded). Some clones in this sample may be carry-over from other donors' samples. Each CDR3 is given with its conserved first and last residue. The D gene is left open where the match is weak. Rows give clone size only sometimes, using once, few, many, or a class for an expanded clone.

d_call: -; clone_size: -; v_call: TRBV28; j_call: TRBJ2-7; cdr3_aa: CASQKDESYEQYF; cdr3_nt: TGTGCCAGCCAAAAGGACGAATCCTACGAGCAGTACTTC
d_call: TRBD1; clone_size: many; v_call: TRBV10-3; j_call: TRBJ2-5; cdr3_aa: CAISARGTFQETQYF; cdr3_nt: TGTGCCATCAGCGCCAGGGGGACCTTCCAAGAGACCCAGTACTTC
d_call: -; clone_size: many; v_call: TRBV7-2; j_call: TRBJ1-2; cdr3_aa: CASSARVADGYTF; cdr3_nt: TGTGCCAGCAGCGCGCGGGTGGCTGATGGCTACACCTTC
d_call: -; clone_size: many; v_call: TRBV7-2; j_call: TRBJ1-2; cdr3_aa: CASSFQGPGGYGYTF; cdr3_nt: TGTGCCAGCAGCTTCCAGGGCCCCGGGGGCTATGGCTACACCTTC
d_call: -; clone_size: -; v_call: TRBV29-1; j_call: TRBJ1-2; cdr3_aa: CSVGWDWNYGYTF; cdr3_nt: TGCAGCGTTGGGTGGGACTGGAACTATGGCTACACCTTC
d_call: -; clone_size: many; v_call: TRBV19; j_call: TRBJ2-1; cdr3_aa: CASSTFGPYNEQFF; cdr3_nt: TGTGCCAGTAGTACTTTCGGCCCCTACAATGAGCAGTTCTTC
d_call: -; clone_size: many; v_call: TRBV12-3/TRBV12-4; j_call: TRBJ1-1; cdr3_aa: CASSFQGGGTEAFF; cdr3_nt: TGTGCCAGCAGTTTCCAGGGAGGAGGCACTGAAGCTTTCTTT
d_call: TRBD1; clone_size: few; v_call: TRBV4-3; j_call: TRBJ1-2; cdr3_aa: CASSRARTGHGYTF; cdr3_nt: TGCGCCAGCAGCCGAGCCCGGACAGGGCATGGCTACACCTTC
d_call: -; clone_size: many; v_call: TRBV7-2; j_call: TRBJ2-1; cdr3_aa: CASSLGLGTYNEQFF; cdr3_nt: TGTGCCAGCAGCTTAGGACTAGGGACCTACAATGAGCAGTTCTTC
d_call: TRBD1; clone_size: -; v_call: TRBV6-1; j_call: TRBJ2-3; cdr3_aa: CASRQGAVRPTDTQYF; cdr3_nt: TGTGCCAGCAGACAGGGGGCGGTTCGCCCGACAGATACGCAGTATTTT
d_call: TRBD1; clone_size: -; v_call: TRBV7-6; j_call: TRBJ2-3; cdr3_aa: CASRPTGGTQYF; cdr3_nt: TGTGCCAGCAGACCGACAGGGGGTACGCAGTATTTT
d_call: -; clone_size: -; v_call: TRBV7-9; j_call: TRBJ1-1; cdr3_aa: CASSLMGGSNTEAFF; cdr3_nt: TGTGCCAGCAGCTTAATGGGGGGGTCGAACACTGAAGCTTTCTTT
d_call: -; clone_size: many; v_call: TRBV12-3/TRBV12-4; j_call: TRBJ1-5; cdr3_aa: CASSLLARQPQHF; cdr3_nt: TGTGCCAGCAGTTTGTTGGCGCGCCAGCCCCAGCATTTT
d_call: -; clone_size: -; v_call: TRBV18; j_call: TRBJ1-2; cdr3_aa: CASSPPDRVRYTF; cdr3_nt: TGTGCCAGCTCACCACCGGATAGGGTTCGGTACACCTTC
d_call: -; clone_size: -; v_call: TRBV12-3/TRBV12-4; j_call: TRBJ1-1; cdr3_aa: CASSFSGPNTEAFF; cdr3_nt: TGTGCCAGCAGTTTTTCTGGCCCGAACACTGAAGCTTTCTTT
d_call: TRBD1; clone_size: many; v_call: TRBV7-9; j_call: TRBJ1-4; cdr3_aa: CASSWGRTGAEKLFF; cdr3_nt: TGTGCCAGCAGCTGGGGACGGACAGGGGCTGAAAAACTGTTTTTT
d_call: -; clone_size: -; v_call: TRBV28; j_call: TRBJ1-2; cdr3_aa: CASSSGQTFYGYTF; cdr3_nt: TGTGCCAGCAGCTCAGGACAGACTTTCTATGGCTACACCTTC
d_call: -; clone_size: once; v_call: TRBV29-1; j_call: TRBJ1-1; cdr3_aa: CSVEPRNTEAFF; cdr3_nt: TGCAGCGTTGAACCCAGGAACACTGAAGCTTTCTTT
d_call: TRBD2; clone_size: many; v_call: TRBV28; j_call: TRBJ2-5; cdr3_aa: CASSITGLAEETQYF; cdr3_nt: TGTGCCAGCAGTATTACAGGACTAGCGGAAGAGACCCAGTACTTC
d_call: TRBD1; clone_size: few; v_call: TRBV20-1; j_call: TRBJ1-1; cdr3_aa: CSARDWTGGLNTEAFF; cdr3_nt: TGCAGTGCTAGAGACTGGACAGGGGGATTGAACACTGAAGCTTTCTTT
d_call: TRBD1; clone_size: -; v_call: TRBV7-2; j_call: TRBJ2-3; cdr3_aa: CASSIGTDSFGADTQYF; cdr3_nt: TGTGCCAGCAGCATAGGGACAGACTCCTTTGGCGCAGATACGCAGTATTTT
d_call: TRBD1; clone_size: few; v_call: TRBV24-1; j_call: TRBJ2-1; cdr3_aa: CATSDRDRNYLQSYNEQFF; cdr3_nt: TGTGCCACCAGTGATCGGGACAGGAACTACCTACAGTCCTACAATGAGCAGTTCTTC
d_call: TRBD1; clone_size: -; v_call: TRBV6-1; j_call: TRBJ1-2; cdr3_aa: CASREPGQGPSRGYTF; cdr3_nt: TGTGCCAGCAGAGAACCGGGACAGGGCCCTTCTAGGGGCTACACCTTC
d_call: -; clone_size: many; v_call: TRBV12-3/TRBV12-4; j_call: TRBJ2-6; cdr3_aa: CASTDSLSGANVLTF; cdr3_nt: TGTGCCAGCACCGACTCCTTGTCTGGGGCCAACGTCCTGACTTTC
d_call: TRBD1; clone_size: many; v_call: TRBV27; j_call: TRBJ2-1; cdr3_aa: CASSAPGQGYNEQFF; cdr3_nt: TGTGCCAGCAGTGCGCCGGGACAGGGGTACAATGAGCAGTTCTTC
d_call: -; clone_size: many; v_call: TRBV7-8; j_call: TRBJ2-3; cdr3_aa: CASSLGGVGETDTQYF; cdr3_nt: TGTGCCAGCAGCTTAGGAGGAGTTGGTGAAACAGATACGCAGTATTTT
d_call: -; clone_size: many; v_call: TRBV27; j_call: TRBJ2-7; cdr3_aa: CASRPRLGGASYEQYF; cdr3_nt: TGTGCCAGCAGGCCTCGCCTGGGGGGAGCCTCCTACGAGCAGTACTTC